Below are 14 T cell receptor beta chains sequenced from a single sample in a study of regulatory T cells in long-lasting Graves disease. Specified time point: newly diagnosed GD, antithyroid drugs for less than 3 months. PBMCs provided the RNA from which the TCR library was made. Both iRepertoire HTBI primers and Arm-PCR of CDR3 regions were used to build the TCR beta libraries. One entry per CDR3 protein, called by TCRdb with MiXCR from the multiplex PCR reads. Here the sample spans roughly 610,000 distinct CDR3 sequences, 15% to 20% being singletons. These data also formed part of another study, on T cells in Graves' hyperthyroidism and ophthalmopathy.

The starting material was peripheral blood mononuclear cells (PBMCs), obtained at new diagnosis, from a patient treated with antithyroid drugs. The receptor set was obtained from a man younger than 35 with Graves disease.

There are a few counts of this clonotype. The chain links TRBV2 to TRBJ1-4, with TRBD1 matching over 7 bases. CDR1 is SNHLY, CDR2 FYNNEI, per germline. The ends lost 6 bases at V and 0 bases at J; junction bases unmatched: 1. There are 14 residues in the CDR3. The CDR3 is CASRGTATNEKLFF. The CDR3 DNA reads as TGTGCCAGCAGGGGGACAGCAACTAATGAAAAACTGTTTTTT.

CDR3 amino acids: CASSLGTSGPYTFTGELFF. In DNA, the CDR3 is TGTGCCAGCAGTCTGGGGACTAGCGGGCCATATACTTTTACCGGGGAGCTGTTTTTT. The rearrangement links TRBV12-3 or TRBV12-4 to TRBJ2-2; 12 positions agree with TRBD2. This CDR3 is 19 amino acids long. J lost 5 bases, V lost 5 bases, and 15 bases had no gene match.

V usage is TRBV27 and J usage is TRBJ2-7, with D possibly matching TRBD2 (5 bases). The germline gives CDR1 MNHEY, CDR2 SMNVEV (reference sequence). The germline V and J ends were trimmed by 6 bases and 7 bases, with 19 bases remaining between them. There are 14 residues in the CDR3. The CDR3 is CASSTGSVSYEQYF. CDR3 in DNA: TGTGCCAGCAGCACGGGGTCTGTGAGTTATGAGCAGTACTTC.

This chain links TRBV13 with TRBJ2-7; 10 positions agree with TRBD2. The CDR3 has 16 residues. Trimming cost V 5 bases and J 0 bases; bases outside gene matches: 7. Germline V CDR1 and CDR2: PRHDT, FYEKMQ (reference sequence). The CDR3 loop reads CASSISSGSISYEQYF. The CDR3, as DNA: TGTGCCAGCAGCATCTCTAGCGGGAGTATCTCCTACGAGCAGTACTTC.

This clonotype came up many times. CDR3 DNA sequence: TGTGCCAGTCTACCGGGACCCCGGAGAGAGACCCAGTACTTC. Encoded protein: CASLPGPRRETQYF. The V gene is TRBV2, the J gene TRBJ2-5, with D perhaps given as TRBD1 or TRBD2 (5 bases each). CDR1 and CDR2 (germline): SNHLY, FYNNEI. The CDR3 covers 14 residues. The V end lost 9 bases, the J end lost 4 bases, and 18 bases lay between the germline ends.

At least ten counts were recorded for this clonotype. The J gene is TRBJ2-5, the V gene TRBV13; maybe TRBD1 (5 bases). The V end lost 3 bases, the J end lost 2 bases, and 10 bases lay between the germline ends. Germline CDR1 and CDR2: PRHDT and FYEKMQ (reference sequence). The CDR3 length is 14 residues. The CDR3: CASSLVRQQETQYF. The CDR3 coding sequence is TGTGCCAGCAGCTTGGTTCGACAGCAAGAGACCCAGTACTTC.

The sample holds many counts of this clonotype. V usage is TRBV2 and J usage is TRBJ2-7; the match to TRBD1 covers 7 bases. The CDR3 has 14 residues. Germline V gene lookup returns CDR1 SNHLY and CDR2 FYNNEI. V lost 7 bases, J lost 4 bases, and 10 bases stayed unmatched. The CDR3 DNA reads TGTGCCAGCACCATTCCCGGGACAGATTACGAGCAGTACTTC. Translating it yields CASTIPGTDYEQYF. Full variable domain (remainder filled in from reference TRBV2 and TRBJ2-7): EPEVTQTPSHQVTQMGQEVILRCVPISNHLYFYWYRQILGQKVEFLVSFYNNEISEKSEIFDDQFSVERPDGSNFTLKIRSTKLEDSAMYFCASTIPGTDYEQYFGPGTRLTVT.

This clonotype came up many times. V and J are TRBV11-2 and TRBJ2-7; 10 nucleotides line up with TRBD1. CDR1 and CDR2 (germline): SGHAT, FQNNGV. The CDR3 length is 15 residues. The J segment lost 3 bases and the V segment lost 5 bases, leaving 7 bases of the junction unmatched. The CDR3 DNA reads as TGTGCCAGCAGCCATCCTAGGACAGGGGGCTACGAGCAGTACTTC. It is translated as CASSHPRTGGYEQYF.

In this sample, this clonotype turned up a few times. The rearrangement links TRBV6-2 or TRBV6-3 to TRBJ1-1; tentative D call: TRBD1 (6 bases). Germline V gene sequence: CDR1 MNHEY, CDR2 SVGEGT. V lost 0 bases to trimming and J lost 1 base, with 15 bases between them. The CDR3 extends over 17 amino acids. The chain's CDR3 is CASSYSTGGGGNTEAFF. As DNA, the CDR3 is TGTGCCAGCAGTTACTCGACGGGGGGCGGTGGGAACACTGAAGCTTTCTTT.

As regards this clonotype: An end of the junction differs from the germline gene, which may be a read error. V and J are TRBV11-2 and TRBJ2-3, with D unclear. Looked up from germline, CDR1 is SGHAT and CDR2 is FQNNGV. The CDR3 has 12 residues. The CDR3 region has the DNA TGTGCCAGCAGCCCCGGCCCAGATACGCAGTGTTTT. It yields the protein CASSPGPDTQCF.

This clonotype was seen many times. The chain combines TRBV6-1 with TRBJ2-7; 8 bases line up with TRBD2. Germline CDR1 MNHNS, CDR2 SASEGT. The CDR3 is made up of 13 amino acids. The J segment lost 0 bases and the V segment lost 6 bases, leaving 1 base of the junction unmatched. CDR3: CASSGTSSYEQYF. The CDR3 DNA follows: TGTGCCAGCAGCGGGACTAGCTCCTACGAGCAGTACTTC.

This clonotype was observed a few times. The CDR3: CALYSRAYNEQFF. The CDR3, as DNA: TGTGCCTTGTACTCGCGGGCCTACAATGAGCAGTTCTTC. The chain carries TRBV30 and TRBJ2-1; maybe TRBD2 (5 bases). The CDR3 extends over 13 amino acids. Germline CDR1 GTSNPN, CDR2 SVGIG (reference sequence). V lost 7 bases and J lost 2, with 12 bases in between.

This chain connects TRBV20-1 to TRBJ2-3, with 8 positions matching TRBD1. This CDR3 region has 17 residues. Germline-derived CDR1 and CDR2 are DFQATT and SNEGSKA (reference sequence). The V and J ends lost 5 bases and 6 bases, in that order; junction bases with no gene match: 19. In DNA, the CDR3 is TGCAGTGCTGTCCCCGCTCAGGGGGCGGGCCGATCCGATACGCAGTATTTT. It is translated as CSAVPAQGAGRSDTQYF.

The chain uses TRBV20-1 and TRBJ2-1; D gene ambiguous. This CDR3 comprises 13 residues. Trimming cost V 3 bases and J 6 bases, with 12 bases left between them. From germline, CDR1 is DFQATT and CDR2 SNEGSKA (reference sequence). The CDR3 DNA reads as TGCAGTGCTAGCAGTAGGGAATGCAATGAGCAGTTCTTC. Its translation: CSASSRECNEQFF.